This TCR beta chain was observed in a study of shared clonotypes between healthy human individuals. Whole-study findings and limits: Represented diversity, genetic and exposure-history alike, was limited by few donors.

Trimming left V 3 bases short and J 1 base short, with 16 bases between. Germline V lookup: CDR1 SGDLS, CDR2 YYNGEE. CDR3 length: 16 amino acids. Turning to this clone: Its antigen is undetermined.

The run depth of the assay was deep. The table came from immunoSEQ multiplex PCR; TCRdb's copy has only in-frame clones and leaves some out. The sample lists approximately 1.9 million clones, just under 95% occurring once. Naivety among CD8 cells was defined by CD45RO negativity and positive CCR7 selection, thereby excluding terminally differentiated effector memory CD45RA+ cells. There were only Caucasian adults among the donors, and all lived in Nashville, Tennessee. This receptor was identified in a man aged 18 to 29 in good health. Some clones in this sample may be carry-over from other donors' samples. The chain is built from TRBV9 and TRBJ1-1; a weak D match, TRBD1 (5 bases). The sequenced sample consisted of naive CD8+ T cells from PBMCs. DNA of the CDR3: TGTGCCAGCAGCGCACATCCGGGACTCAGGAACACTGAAGCTTTCTTT. Its protein product is CASSAHPGLRNTEAFF.